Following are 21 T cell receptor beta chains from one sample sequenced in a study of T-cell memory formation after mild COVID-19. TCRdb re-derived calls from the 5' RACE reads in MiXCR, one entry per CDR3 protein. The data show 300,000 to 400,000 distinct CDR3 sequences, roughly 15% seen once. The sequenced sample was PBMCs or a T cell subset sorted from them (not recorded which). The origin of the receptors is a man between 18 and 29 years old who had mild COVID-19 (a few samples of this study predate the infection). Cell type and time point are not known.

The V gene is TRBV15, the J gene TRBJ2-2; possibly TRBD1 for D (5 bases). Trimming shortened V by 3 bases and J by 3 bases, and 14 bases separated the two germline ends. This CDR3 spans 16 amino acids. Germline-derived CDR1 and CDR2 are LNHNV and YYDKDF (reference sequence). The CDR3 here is CATSRGPRVDTGELFF. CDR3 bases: TGTGCCACCAGCAGGGGTCCCAGGGTGGACACCGGGGAGCTGTTTTTT.

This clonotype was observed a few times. The CDR3 nucleotides are TGCGCCAGCAGCCCGCTGACTAGCGGGGTCACAGATACGCAGTATTTT. Residues: CASSPLTSGVTDTQYF. This rearrangement joins TRBV5-1 to TRBJ2-3; TRBD2 agrees at 11 bases. Germline trimming cut 4 bases from V and 2 bases from J; bases unmatched to any gene: 6. Germline CDR1 reads SGHRS; CDR2 reads YFSETQ. This CDR3 has 16 amino acids. The whole variable domain, remainder taken from reference TRBV5-1 and TRBJ2-3, is KAGVTQTPRYLIKTRGQQVTLSCSPISGHRSVSWYQQTPGQGLQFLFEYFSETQRNKGNFPGRFSGRQFSNSRSEMNVSTLELGDSALYLCASSPLTSGVTDTQYFGPGTRLTVL.

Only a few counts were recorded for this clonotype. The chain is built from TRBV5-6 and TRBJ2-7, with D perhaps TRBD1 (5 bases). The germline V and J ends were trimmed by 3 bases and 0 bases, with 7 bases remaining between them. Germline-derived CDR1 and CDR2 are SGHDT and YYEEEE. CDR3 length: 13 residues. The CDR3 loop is CASSSDSSYEQYF. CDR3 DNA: TGTGCCAGCAGCTCTGACAGCTCCTACGAGCAGTACTTC.

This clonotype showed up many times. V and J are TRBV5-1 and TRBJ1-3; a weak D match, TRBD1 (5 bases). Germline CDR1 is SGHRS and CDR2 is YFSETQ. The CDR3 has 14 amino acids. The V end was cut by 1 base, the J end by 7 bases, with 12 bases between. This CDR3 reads CASSLYGDGNTIYF. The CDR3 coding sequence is TGCGCCAGCAGCTTGTACGGGGACGGCAACACCATATATTTT.

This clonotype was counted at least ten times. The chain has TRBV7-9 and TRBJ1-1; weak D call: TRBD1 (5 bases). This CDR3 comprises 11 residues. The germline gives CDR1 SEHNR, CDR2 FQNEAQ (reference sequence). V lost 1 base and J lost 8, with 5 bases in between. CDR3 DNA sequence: TGTGCCAGCAGCTTAGGGGGCGAAGCTTTCTTT. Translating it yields CASSLGGEAFF. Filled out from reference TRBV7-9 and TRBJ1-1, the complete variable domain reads DTGVSQNPRHKITKRGQNVTFRCDPISEHNRLYWYRQTLGQGPEFLTYFQNEAQLEKSRLLSDRFSAERPKGSFSTLEIQRTEQGDSAMYLCASSLGGEAFFGQGTRLTVV.

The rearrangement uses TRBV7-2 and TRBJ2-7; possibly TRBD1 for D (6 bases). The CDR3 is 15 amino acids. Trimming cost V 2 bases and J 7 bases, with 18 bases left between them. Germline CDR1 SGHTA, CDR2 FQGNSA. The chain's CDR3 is CASSLFRYRVREQYF. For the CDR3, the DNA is TGTGCCAGCAGCTTATTTCGGTACAGGGTTAGGGAGCAGTACTTC. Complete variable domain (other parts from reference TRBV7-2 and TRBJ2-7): GAGVSQSPSNKVTEKGKDVELRCDPISGHTALYWYRQSLGQGLEFLIYFQGNSAPDKSGLPSDRFSAERTGGSVSTLTIQRTQQEDSAVYLCASSLFRYRVREQYFGPGTRLTVT.

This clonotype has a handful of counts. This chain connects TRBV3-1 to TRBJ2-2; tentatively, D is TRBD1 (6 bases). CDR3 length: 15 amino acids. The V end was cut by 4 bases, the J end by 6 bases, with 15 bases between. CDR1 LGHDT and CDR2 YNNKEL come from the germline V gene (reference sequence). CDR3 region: CASSLTGARAGELFF. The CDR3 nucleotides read TGTGCCAGCAGCCTGACAGGAGCTCGGGCCGGGGAGCTGTTTTTT.

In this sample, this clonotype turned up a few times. This chain's CDR3 is CSARVQPTYEQYV. The CDR3 nucleotides are TGCAGTGCTAGAGTACAGCCTACCTACGAGCAGTACGTC. This sequence joins TRBV20-1 and TRBJ2-7, with D uncertain. This CDR3 region has 13 residues. Germline V CDR1 and CDR2: DFQATT, SNEGSKA (reference sequence). With 1 base removed from V and 2 bases from J, the gap between germline ends came to 9 bases.

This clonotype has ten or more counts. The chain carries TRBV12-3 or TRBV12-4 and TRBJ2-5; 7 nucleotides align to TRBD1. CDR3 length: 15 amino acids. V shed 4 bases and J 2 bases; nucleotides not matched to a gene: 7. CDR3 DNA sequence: TGTGCCAGCAGTTCTTCCGGGACAGTACAAGAGACCCAGTACTTC. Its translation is CASSSSGTVQETQYF.

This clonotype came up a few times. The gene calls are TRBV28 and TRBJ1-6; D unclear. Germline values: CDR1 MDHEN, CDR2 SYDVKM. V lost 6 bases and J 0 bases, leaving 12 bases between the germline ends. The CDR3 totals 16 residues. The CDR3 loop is CASSRRRSSYNSPLHF. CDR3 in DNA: TGTGCCAGCAGCCGGAGACGGAGCTCCTATAATTCACCCCTCCACTTT.

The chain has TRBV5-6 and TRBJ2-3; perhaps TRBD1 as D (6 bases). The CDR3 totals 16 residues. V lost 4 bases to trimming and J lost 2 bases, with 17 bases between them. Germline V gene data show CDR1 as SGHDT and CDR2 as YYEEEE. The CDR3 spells CASSAVTGPYTDTQYF. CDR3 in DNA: TGTGCCAGCAGCGCCGTGACAGGTCCTTACACAGATACGCAGTATTTT.

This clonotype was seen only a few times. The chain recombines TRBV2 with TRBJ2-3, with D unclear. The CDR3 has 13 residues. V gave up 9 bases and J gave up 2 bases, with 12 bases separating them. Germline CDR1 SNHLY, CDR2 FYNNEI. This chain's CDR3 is CASPPRYTDTQYF. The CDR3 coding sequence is TGTGCCAGTCCCCCTAGATACACAGATACGCAGTATTTT.

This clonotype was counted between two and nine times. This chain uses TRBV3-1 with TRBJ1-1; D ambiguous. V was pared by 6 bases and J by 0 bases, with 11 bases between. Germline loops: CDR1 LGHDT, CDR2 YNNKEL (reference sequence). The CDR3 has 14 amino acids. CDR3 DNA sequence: TGTGCCAGCAGGCACCACAGTTTGAACACTGAAGCTTTCTTT. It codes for CASRHHSLNTEAFF.

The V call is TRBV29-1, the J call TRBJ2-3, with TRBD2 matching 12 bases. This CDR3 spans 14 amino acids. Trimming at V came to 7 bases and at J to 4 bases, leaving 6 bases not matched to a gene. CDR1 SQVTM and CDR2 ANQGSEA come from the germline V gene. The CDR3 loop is CSATSGGSADTQYF. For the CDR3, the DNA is TGCAGCGCTACTAGCGGGGGGTCAGCAGATACGCAGTATTTT.

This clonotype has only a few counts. The CDR3 here is CASSPWTAEAFF. The DNA for the CDR3 is TGTGCCAGTAGTCCGTGGACAGCTGAAGCTTTCTTT. The chain carries TRBV19 and TRBJ1-1; the D gene is possibly TRBD1 (6 bases). The germline gives CDR1 LNHDA, CDR2 SQIVND (reference sequence). V was pared by 5 bases and J by 6 bases, with 10 bases between. The CDR3 consists of 12 residues.

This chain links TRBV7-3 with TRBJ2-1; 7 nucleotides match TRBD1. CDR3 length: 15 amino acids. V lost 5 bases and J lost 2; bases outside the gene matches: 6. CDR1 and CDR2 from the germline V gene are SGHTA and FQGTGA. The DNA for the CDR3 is TGTGCCAGCAGCGCCACAGGGGTCCCCTACAATGAGCAGTTCTTC. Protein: CASSATGVPYNEQFF.

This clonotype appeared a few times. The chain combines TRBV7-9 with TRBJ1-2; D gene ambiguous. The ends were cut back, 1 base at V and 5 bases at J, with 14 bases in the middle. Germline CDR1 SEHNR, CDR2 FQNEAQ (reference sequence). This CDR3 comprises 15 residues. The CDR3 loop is CASSLDPGGSYGYTF. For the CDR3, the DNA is TGTGCCAGCAGCTTAGATCCAGGCGGGTCGTATGGCTACACCTTC.

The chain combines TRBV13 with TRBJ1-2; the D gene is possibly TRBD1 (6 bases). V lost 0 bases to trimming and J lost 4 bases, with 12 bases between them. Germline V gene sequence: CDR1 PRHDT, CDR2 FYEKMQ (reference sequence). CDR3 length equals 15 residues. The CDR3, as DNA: TGTGCCAGCAGCTTAGGGATGACAGGCTCCTATGGCTACACCTTC. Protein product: CASSLGMTGSYGYTF.

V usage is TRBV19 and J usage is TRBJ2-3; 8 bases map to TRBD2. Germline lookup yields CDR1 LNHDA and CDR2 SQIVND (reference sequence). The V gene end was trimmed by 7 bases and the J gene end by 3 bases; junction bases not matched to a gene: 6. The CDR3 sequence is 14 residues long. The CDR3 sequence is CASTPGLETDTQYF. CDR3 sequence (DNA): TGTGCCAGTACTCCGGGACTAGAGACAGATACGCAGTATTTT. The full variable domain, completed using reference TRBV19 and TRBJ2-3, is DGGITQSPKYLFRKEGQNVTLSCEQNLNHDAMYWYRQDPGQGLRLIYYSQIVNDFQKGDIAEGYSVSREKKESFPLTVTSAQKNPTAFYLCASTPGLETDTQYFGPGTRLTVL.

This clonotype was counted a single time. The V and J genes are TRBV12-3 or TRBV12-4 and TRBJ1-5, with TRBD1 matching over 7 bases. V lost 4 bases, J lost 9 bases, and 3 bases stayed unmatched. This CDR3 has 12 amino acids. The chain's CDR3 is CASSSGGGPQHF. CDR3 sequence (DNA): TGTGCCAGCAGTTCAGGGGGGGGGCCCCAGCATTTT.

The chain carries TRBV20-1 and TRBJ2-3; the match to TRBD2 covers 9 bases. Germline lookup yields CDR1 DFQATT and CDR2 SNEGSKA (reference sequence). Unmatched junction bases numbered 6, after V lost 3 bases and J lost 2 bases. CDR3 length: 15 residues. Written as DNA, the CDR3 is TGCAGTGCTAGTATTAGCGGGGGACCCACAGATACGCAGTATTTT. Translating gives CSASISGGPTDTQYF.